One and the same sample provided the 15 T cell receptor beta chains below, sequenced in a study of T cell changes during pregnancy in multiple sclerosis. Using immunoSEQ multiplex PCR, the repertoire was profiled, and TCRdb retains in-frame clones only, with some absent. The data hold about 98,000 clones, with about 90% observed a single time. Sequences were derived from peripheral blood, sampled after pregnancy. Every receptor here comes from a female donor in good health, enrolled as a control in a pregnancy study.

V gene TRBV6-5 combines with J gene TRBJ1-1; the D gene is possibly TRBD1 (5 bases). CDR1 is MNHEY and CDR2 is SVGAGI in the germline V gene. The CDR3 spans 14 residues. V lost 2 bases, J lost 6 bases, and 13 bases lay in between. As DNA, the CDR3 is TGTGCCAGCAGTTACGCGGGGTCGGGGCCTGAAGCTTTCTTT. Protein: CASSYAGSGPEAFF.

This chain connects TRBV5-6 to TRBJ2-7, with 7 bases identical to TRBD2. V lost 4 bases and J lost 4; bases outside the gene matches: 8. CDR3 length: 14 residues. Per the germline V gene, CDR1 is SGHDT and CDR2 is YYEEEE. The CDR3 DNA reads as TGTGCCAGCAGCCCCTGGCAGGGACTATACGAGCAGTACTTC. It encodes CASSPWQGLYEQYF.

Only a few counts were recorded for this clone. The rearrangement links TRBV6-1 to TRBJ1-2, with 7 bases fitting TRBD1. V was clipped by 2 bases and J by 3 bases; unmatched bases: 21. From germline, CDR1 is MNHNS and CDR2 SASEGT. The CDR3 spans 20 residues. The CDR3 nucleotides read TGTGCCAGCAGTGAATTGCCTGGGGGACAGCCACAGGGGTTCGACTATGGCTACACCTTC. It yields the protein CASSELPGGQPQGFDYGYTF.

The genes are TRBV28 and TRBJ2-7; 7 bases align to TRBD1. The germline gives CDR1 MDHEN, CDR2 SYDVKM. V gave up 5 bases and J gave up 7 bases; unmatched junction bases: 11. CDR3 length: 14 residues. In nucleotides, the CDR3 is TGTGCCAGCAGTCCTTTCGACAGGGCTGGGGAGCAGTACTTC. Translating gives CASSPFDRAGEQYF.

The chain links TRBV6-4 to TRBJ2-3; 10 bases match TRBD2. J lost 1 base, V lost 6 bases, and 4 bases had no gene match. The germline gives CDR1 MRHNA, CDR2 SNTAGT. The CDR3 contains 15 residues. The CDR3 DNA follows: TGTGCCAGCAGCGCAACTAGCGGGGGCACAGATACGCAGTATTTT. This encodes CASSATSGGTDTQYF.

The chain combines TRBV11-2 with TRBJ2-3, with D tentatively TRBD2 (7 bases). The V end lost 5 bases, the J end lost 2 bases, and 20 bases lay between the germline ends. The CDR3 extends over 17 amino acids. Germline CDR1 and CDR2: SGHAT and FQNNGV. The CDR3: CASSHSKGGQITDTQYF. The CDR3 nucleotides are TGTGCCAGCAGCCATTCAAAGGGGGGGCAGATCACAGATACGCAGTATTTT.

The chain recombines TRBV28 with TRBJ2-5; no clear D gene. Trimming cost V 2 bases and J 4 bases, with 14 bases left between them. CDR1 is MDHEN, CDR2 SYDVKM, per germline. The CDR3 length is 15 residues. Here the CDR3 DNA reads TGTGCCAGCAGTTTAGTGGGTTCAGGTCGAGAGACCCAGTACTTC. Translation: CASSLVGSGRETQYF.

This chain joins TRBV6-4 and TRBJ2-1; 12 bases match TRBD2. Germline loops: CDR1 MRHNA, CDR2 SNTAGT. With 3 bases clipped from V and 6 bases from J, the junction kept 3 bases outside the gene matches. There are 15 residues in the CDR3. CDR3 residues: CASSEASGGANEQFF. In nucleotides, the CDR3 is TGTGCCAGCAGTGAAGCTAGCGGGGGGGCCAATGAGCAGTTCTTC.

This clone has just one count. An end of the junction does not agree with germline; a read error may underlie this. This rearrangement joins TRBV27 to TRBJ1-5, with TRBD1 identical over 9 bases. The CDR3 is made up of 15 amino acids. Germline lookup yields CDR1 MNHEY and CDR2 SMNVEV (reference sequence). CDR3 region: CASSSGQGLNQPRHF. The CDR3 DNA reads TGTGCCAGCAGTTCCGGACAGGGGTTAAATCAGCCCCGGCATTTT.

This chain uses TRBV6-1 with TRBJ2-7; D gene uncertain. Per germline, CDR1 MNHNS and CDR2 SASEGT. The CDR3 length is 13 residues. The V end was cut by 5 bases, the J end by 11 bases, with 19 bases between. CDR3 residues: CASSLPEYPGKYF. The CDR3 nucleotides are TGTGCCAGCAGTTTACCCGAGTATCCTGGTAAGTACTTC.

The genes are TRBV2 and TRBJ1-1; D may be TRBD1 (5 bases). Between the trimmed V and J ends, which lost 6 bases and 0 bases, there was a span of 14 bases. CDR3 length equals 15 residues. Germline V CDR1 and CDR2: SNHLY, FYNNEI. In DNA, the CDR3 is TGTGCCAGCAGGGCAGACAGCCTACTGAACACTGAAGCTTTCTTT. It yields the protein CASRADSLLNTEAFF.

The CDR3 DNA follows: TGTGCCAGCAGCTTAGCAGGTACAGGGGATGGCTACACCTTC. Protein sequence: CASSLAGTGDGYTF. The rearrangement uses TRBV7-2 and TRBJ1-2, with TRBD1 identical over 7 bases. Trimming took 0 bases from V and 6 from J; bases not matched to a gene: 4. The CDR3 has 14 residues. Germline CDR1 is SGHTA and CDR2 is FQGNSA.

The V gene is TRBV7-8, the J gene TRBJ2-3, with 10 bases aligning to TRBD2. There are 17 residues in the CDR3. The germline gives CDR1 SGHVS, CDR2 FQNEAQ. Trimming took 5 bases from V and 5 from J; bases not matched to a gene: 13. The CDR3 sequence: CASSRPRSGGAGDTQYF. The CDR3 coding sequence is TGTGCCAGCAGCCGCCCCCGGAGCGGGGGGGCAGGAGATACGCAGTATTTT.

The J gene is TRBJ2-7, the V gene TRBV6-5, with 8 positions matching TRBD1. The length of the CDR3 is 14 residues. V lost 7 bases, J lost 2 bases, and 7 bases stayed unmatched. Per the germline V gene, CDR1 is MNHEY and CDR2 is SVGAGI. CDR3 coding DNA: TGTGCCAGCATTACTCAGGGGGCACCCTACGAGCAGTACTTC. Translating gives CASITQGAPYEQYF.

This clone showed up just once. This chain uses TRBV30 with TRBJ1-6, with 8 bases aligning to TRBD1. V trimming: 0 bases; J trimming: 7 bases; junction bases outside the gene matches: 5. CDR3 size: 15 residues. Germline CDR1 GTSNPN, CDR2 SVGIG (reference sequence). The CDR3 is CAWSVAGGANSPLHF. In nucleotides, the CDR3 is TGTGCCTGGAGTGTGGCAGGGGGCGCAAATTCACCCCTCCACTTT.